This T cell receptor beta chain was sequenced for a study of shared clonotypes between healthy human individuals. Study-level background: A donor's plate count was three for CD4 naive and three for CD4 memory; CD8 naive had two and CD8 memory one.

Points on this clone: The target antigen is unknown.

Profiled with immunoSEQ multiplex PCR; TCRdb holds only in-frame clones, not every one. The sample gives approximately 2,200,000 clones, more than 85% of which show up once; around 1.7% is in the top ten. Notes on the study in general: Rarefaction curves obtained for sorted subsets showed sequencing incomplete despite large depth.

J lost 0 bases, V lost 7 bases, and 6 bases had no gene match. The CDR3 totals 15 residues. The germline CDR1 and CDR2 sequences are MDHEN and SYDVKM. CD45RO negativity and positive selection for CCR7 defined naive CD8 cells, a population that excluded terminally differentiated effector memory CD45RA+ cells. The source is a man between 18 and 35 years old in good health. Some clones in this sample may be carry-over from other donors' samples. V gene TRBV28 combines with J gene TRBJ1-3; 7 bases map to TRBD1. The sample comprised naive CD8+ T cells from PBMCs. CDR3 region: CASTWDRFSGNTIYF. CDR3 coding DNA: TGTGCCAGCACTTGGGACAGATTCTCTGGAAACACCATATATTTT.